The text below deals with one T cell receptor beta chain. Its antigen is not known. TCRdb's copy holds only in-frame clones and misses some; the assay was immunoSEQ multiplex PCR. The repertoire holds roughly 500,000 clones, with almost 97% as singletons. The V gene lost 2 bases and the J gene lost 4 bases, with 12 bases spanning the gap. This CDR3 comprises 14 residues. Germline V lookup: CDR1 SGHTS, CDR2 YDEGEE. This sample is drawn from a study of shared clonotypes between healthy human individuals. Findings of the study overall: Since donors were few, the genetic and exposure-history diversity represented was limited.

Sequencing input: naive CD4+ T cells sorted from blood. Subset of the sample: CD45RA+ positively selected. The clonotype originates from a woman under 40 in good health. V gene TRBV5-8 combines with J gene TRBJ1-1; D is unclear. CDR3 nucleotides: TGTGCCAGCAGCTTCCCTTTGATGGGCACTGAAGCTTTCTTT. Translated, it gives CASSFPLMGTEAFF.